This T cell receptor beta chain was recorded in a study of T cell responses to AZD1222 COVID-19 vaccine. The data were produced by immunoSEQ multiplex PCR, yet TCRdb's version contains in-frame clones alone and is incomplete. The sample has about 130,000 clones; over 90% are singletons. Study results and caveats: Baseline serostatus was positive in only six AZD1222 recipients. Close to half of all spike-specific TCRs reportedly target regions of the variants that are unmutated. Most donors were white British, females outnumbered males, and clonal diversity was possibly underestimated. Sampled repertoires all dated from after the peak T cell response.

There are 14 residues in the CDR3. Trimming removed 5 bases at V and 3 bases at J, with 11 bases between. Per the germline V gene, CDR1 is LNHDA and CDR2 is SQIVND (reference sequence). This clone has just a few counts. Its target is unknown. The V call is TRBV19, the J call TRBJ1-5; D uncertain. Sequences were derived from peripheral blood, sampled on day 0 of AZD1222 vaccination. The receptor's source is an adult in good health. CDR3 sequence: CASSATGYNQPQHF. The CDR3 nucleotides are TGTGCCAGTAGTGCCACTGGATACAATCAGCCCCAGCATTTT.